The following is a T cell receptor beta chain sequence with its context. As yet, its antigen is unknown. Individual cDNA molecules were tagged with unique molecular identifiers, the study reported. TCRdb fed the 5' RACE reads into MiXCR, producing one record per CDR3 protein. The table has about 84,000 distinct CDR3 sequences, about 12% seen once. After removal of 8 bases from V and 4 bases from J, the junction contained 12 bases not matched to a gene. Per germline, CDR1 LNHDA and CDR2 SQIVND (reference sequence). The CDR3 spans 16 residues. This record comes from a study of early T cells in non-severe SARS-CoV-2 infection. Study context: Sequencing input comprised bulk RNA from unsorted whole blood; chain pairing was not available.

Regarding the study as a whole: Clonotype matching in VDJdb favored anti-spike CD8 responses and did not capture private and CD4 specificities.

The chain couples TRBV19 to TRBJ2-1, with 9 positions matching TRBD2. The sequence was obtained from an adult who was a healthcare worker with PCR-confirmed SARS-CoV-2 infection or an uninfected control (not recorded which). Sequencing used whole blood. The CDR3 nucleotides read TGTGCCAGTCAGACACGTAGCGGGAGTTATTACAATGAGCAGTTCTTC. Translated, it gives CASQTRSGSYYNEQFF.